Below, 32 T cell receptor beta chains from the same sample are listed, as sequenced in a study of OX40 agonist ivuxolimab in advanced cancers. The repertoire was sequenced with immunoSEQ multiplex PCR; TCRdb's copy has only in-frame clones and lacks some. The top ten clones hold around 25% of a sample with 300 to 500 clones, about 61% of them seen once. This sample was gathered in a trial of the OX40 agonist ivuxolimab. The receptors derive from an adult with an advanced solid tumor such as melanoma, head and neck, liver or kidney cancer.

This clone has just a few counts. The rearrangement joins TRBV19 to TRBJ1-5; possible D gene TRBD1, 6 bases. Germline CDR1 reads LNHDA; CDR2 reads SQIVND (reference sequence). Trimming shortened V by 4 bases and J by 4 bases, and 20 bases separated the two germline ends. The CDR3 totals 17 residues. The CDR3 is CASSTGARRWGNQPQHF. CDR3 in DNA: TGTGCCAGTAGTACAGGGGCCCGAAGATGGGGTAATCAGCCCCAGCATTTT.

The rearrangement uses TRBV12-5 and TRBJ2-7; D may correspond to TRBD1 or TRBD2 (6 bases each). CDR1 is LGHNT and CDR2 is FRNRAP in the germline V gene. CDR3 length: 15 residues. The CDR3 protein is CASTLRDTNPYEQYF. In nucleotides, the CDR3 is TGTGCCAGCACCCTGCGGGACACCAATCCCTACGAGCAGTACTTC.

The chain recombines TRBV10-3 with TRBJ1-1, with D perhaps matching TRBD1 (5 bases). CDR3 length: 14 residues. Germline CDR1 ENHRY, CDR2 SYGVKD. Trimming pared 2 bases from V and 1 base from J, leaving 8 bases between. CDR3 in amino acids: CAISERGQNTEAFF. CDR3 bases: TGTGCCATCAGTGAGCGGGGCCAGAACACTGAAGCTTTCTTT.

The chain combines TRBV11-3 with TRBJ2-5; 12 bases line up with TRBD1. Germline-derived CDR1 and CDR2 are SGHNT and YENEEA. After removal of 5 bases from V and 3 bases from J, the junction contained 7 bases not matched to a gene. CDR3 length: 16 residues. CDR3 residues: CASSDRDRGLKETQYF. The CDR3 coding sequence is TGTGCCAGCAGCGACCGGGACAGGGGGCTTAAAGAGACCCAGTACTTC.

This rearrangement joins TRBV7-4 to TRBJ2-1, with 9 nucleotides matching TRBD2. The V segment lost 4 bases and the J segment 9 bases; nucleotides outside the gene matches: 4. This CDR3 spans 13 amino acids. Germline V gives CDR1 SGHVT, CDR2 SQSDAQ. CDR3 in amino acids: CASSWTSDTEQFF. CDR3 DNA sequence: TGTGCCAGCAGCTGGACTAGCGATACTGAGCAGTTCTTC.

This clone was counted once. The chain uses TRBV18 and TRBJ1-1; 9 nucleotides align to TRBD1. The CDR3 has 16 residues. With 3 bases clipped from V and 4 bases from J, the junction kept 9 bases outside the gene matches. Germline assignment: CDR1 KGHSH and CDR2 LQKENI. The CDR3 DNA sequence: TGTGCCAGCTCACCCCCCGGGACAGGGCGCGGCACTGAAGCTTTCTTT. Its protein is CASSPPGTGRGTEAFF.

This clone was counted between two and nine times. This rearrangement joins TRBV11-3 to TRBJ1-2, with a possible D match to TRBD1 (6 bases). This CDR3 spans 15 amino acids. The V end was cut by 5 bases, the J end by 5 bases, with 18 bases between. Germline V lookup: CDR1 SGHNT, CDR2 YENEEA. The CDR3 coding sequence is TGTGCCAGCAGCCAGAGAGCCCCAGGGGATTATGGCTACACCTTC. Translation: CASSQRAPGDYGYTF.

This clone showed up just a few times. The CDR3 DNA is TGTGCCCGAGGCAAGGGGGGTAGGGAGACCCAGTACTTC. Translated, it gives CARGKGGRETQYF. V usage is TRBV30 and J usage is TRBJ2-5; D may correspond to TRBD1 or TRBD2 (6 bases each). Germline V gives CDR1 GTSNPN, CDR2 SVGIG (reference sequence). This CDR3 spans 13 amino acids. With 8 bases removed from V and 5 bases from J, the gap between germline ends came to 18 bases.

The chain carries TRBV11-3 and TRBJ2-3, with D possibly being TRBD1 or TRBD2 (6 bases each). CDR1 SGHNT and CDR2 YENEEA come from the germline V gene. V was cut by 5 bases and J by 4 bases, with 19 bases left in between. The CDR3 runs 16 residues. CDR3 in amino acids: CASSRLAGHQADTQYF. The CDR3 DNA sequence: TGTGCCAGCAGCCGGCTGGCGGGACATCAAGCAGATACGCAGTATTTT. The entire variable domain, with the rest obtained from reference TRBV11-3 and TRBJ2-3, is as follows: EAGVVQSPRYKIIEKKQPVAFWCNPISGHNTLYWYLQNLGQGPELLIRYENEEAVDDSQLPKDRFSAERLKGVDSTLKIQPAELGDSAVYLCASSRLAGHQADTQYFGPGTRLTVL.

By share, this clone ranks as large (0.1 to 1%). The chain links TRBV19 to TRBJ2-3, with 9 nucleotides matching TRBD2. Germline V CDR1 and CDR2: LNHDA, SQIVND (reference sequence). The J segment lost 5 bases and the V segment lost 9 bases, leaving 12 bases of the junction unmatched. CDR3 length: 15 residues. This CDR3 reads CASKGPAGGRDTQYF. CDR3 in DNA: TGTGCCAGCAAGGGACCAGCGGGAGGAAGAGATACGCAGTATTTT. Drawing the rest from reference TRBV19 and TRBJ2-3, the complete variable domain is DGGITQSPKYLFRKEGQNVTLSCEQNLNHDAMYWYRQDPGQGLRLIYYSQIVNDFQKGDIAEGYSVSREKKESFPLTVTSAQKNPTAFYLCASKGPAGGRDTQYFGPGTRLTVL.

V is TRBV28 and J is TRBJ2-2; D is possibly TRBD1 (7 bases). Germline V CDR1 and CDR2: MDHEN, SYDVKM. There are 16 residues in the CDR3. V was trimmed by 1 base and J by 3 bases, leaving 12 bases between them. The CDR3 DNA reads as TGTGCCAGCAGTTTATTTTCCAGGGGGGACACCGGGGAGCTGTTTTTT. This gives the protein CASSLFSRGDTGELFF. The variable domain in full, completed from reference TRBV28 and TRBJ2-2, reads DVKVTQSSRYLVKRTGEKVFLECVQDMDHENMFWYRQDPGLGLRLIYFSYDVKMKEKGDIPEGYSVSREKKERFSLILESASTNQTSMYLCASSLFSRGDTGELFFGEGSRLTVL.

The CDR3 sequence: CASSMRGNSHNEQFF. The CDR3 DNA reads TGTGCCAGTAGTATGAGAGGTAACTCTCACAATGAGCAGTTCTTC. The chain couples TRBV19 to TRBJ2-1; D remains ambiguous. V lost 3 bases to trimming and J lost 5 bases, with 14 bases between them. This CDR3 contains 15 residues. The germline CDR1 and CDR2 sequences are LNHDA and SQIVND (reference sequence).

The V call is TRBV23-1, the J call TRBJ1-3; unclear D gene. TRBV23-1 is annotated as an ORF whose role is uncertain. V lost 6 bases, J lost 2 bases, and 17 bases lay in between. This CDR3 comprises 16 residues. The CDR3 coding sequence is TGCGCCAGCAGCCAAGAGCAAAGGGTGGCTGGAAACACCATATATTTT. Protein product: CASSQEQRVAGNTIYF.

The chain combines TRBV14 with TRBJ2-1, with D perhaps TRBD1 (6 bases). CDR1 is SGHDN and CDR2 is FVKESK in the germline V gene. This CDR3 spans 14 amino acids. The V and J ends lost 6 bases and 1 base respectively, with 10 bases between them. The CDR3 loop is CASSFTGSYNEQFF. The CDR3 DNA follows: TGTGCCAGCAGTTTTACAGGGTCCTACAATGAGCAGTTCTTC.

The chain carries TRBV23-1 and TRBJ1-2, with 10 bases matching TRBD1. TRBV23-1 is assigned to the ORF class and has an uncertain function. The CDR3 has 14 residues. The V gene end was trimmed by 6 bases and the J gene end by 3 bases; junction bases not matched to a gene: 4. CDR3 in amino acids: CASSLGTGDYGYTF. CDR3 nucleotide sequence: TGCGCCAGCAGCTTAGGGACAGGGGACTATGGCTACACCTTC.

The V and J genes are TRBV28 and TRBJ2-1; the D gene is possibly TRBD2 (6 bases). The CDR3 has 12 amino acids. The ends were cut back, 7 bases at V and 3 bases at J, with 7 bases in the middle. Germline assignment: CDR1 MDHEN and CDR2 SYDVKM. CDR3 sequence: CASKDYYNEQFF. CDR3 bases: TGTGCCAGCAAGGACTACTACAATGAGCAGTTCTTC.

This clone showed up just a few times. CDR3 in amino acids: CASSPIGDSGNTIYF. The CDR3 bases are TGTGCCAGCTCACCAATAGGGGACTCTGGAAACACCATATATTTT. The chain has TRBV18 and TRBJ1-3; possibly TRBD1 for D (5 bases). Germline CDR1 reads KGHSH; CDR2 reads LQKENI. This CDR3 has 15 amino acids. Trimming cost V 2 bases and J 0 bases, with 8 bases left between them.

V gene TRBV10-3 combines with J gene TRBJ1-5; perhaps TRBD1 as D (5 bases). V gave up 2 bases and J gave up 1 base, with 9 bases separating them. The CDR3 spans 15 residues. The germline CDR1 and CDR2 sequences are ENHRY and SYGVKD. CDR3 nucleotides: TGTGCCATCAGTGAGATTGGGGGGAGCAATCAGCCCCAGCATTTT. Amino acid sequence: CAISEIGGSNQPQHF.

The CDR3 spells CASELGLAATDTQYF. The DNA for the CDR3 is TGTGCCAGCGAGCTTGGGCTAGCGGCCACAGATACGCAGTATTTT. The chain couples TRBV11-3 to TRBJ2-3; 7 bases agree with TRBD2. V lost 8 bases and J lost 2; bases outside the gene matches: 10. There are 15 residues in the CDR3. Per germline, CDR1 SGHNT and CDR2 YENEEA.

The rearrangement joins TRBV7-4 to TRBJ2-4; 8 nucleotides align to TRBD1. The CDR3 extends over 14 amino acids. V gave up 5 bases and J gave up 8 bases; unmatched junction bases: 8. CDR1 SGHVT and CDR2 SQSDAQ come from the germline V gene. The CDR3 protein is CASSPRTGPHIQYF. CDR3 nucleotides: TGTGCCAGCAGCCCCCGGACAGGGCCCCACATTCAGTACTTC.

This clone was found a few times. The chain carries TRBV6-8 and TRBJ2-7, with TRBD2 matching 7 bases. V lost 5 bases to trimming and J lost 2 bases; unmatched junction nucleotides: 6. The CDR3 is 14 amino acids. The germline gives CDR1 MNHGY, CDR2 SAAAGT. The CDR3: CASSALGTTYEQYF. The CDR3 DNA sequence: TGTGCCAGCAGTGCCCTTGGGACTACCTACGAGCAGTACTTC.

This chain links TRBV6-8 with TRBJ1-1; tentatively, D is TRBD1 (6 bases). The ends were cut back, 6 bases at V and 6 bases at J, with 17 bases in the middle. This CDR3 region has 14 residues. Germline CDR1 is MNHGY and CDR2 is SAAAGT. The CDR3 DNA reads as TGTGCCAGCAGAGAGATACAGGGCGCCGCTGAAGCTTTCTTT. Translation: CASREIQGAAEAFF.

This clone was seen only a few times. The V and J genes are TRBV19 and TRBJ2-6; a weak D match, TRBD2 (6 bases). The CDR3 consists of 15 residues. Germline-derived CDR1 and CDR2 are LNHDA and SQIVND (reference sequence). Trimming left V 7 bases short and J 0 bases short, with 10 bases between. The CDR3 protein is CASISGSSGANVLTF. DNA for the CDR3: TGTGCCAGTATTTCCGGGAGCTCTGGGGCCAACGTCCTGACTTTC.

The chain uses TRBV4-2 and TRBJ2-1; TRBD2 matches at 7 bases. J lost 3 bases, V lost 5 bases, and 7 bases had no gene match. CDR1 is LGHNA and CDR2 is YNFKEQ in the germline V gene. CDR3 size: 15 residues. CDR3 in DNA: TGTGCCAGCAGCTCCAATGGGGGGGACTACAATGAGCAGTTCTTC. As protein: CASSSNGGDYNEQFF.

This chain joins TRBV15 and TRBJ1-5, with a possible D match to TRBD1 (6 bases). V was clipped by 4 bases and J by 3 bases, with 13 bases between them. Germline V gene sequence: CDR1 LNHNV, CDR2 YYDKDF (reference sequence). The CDR3 contains 15 residues. The CDR3 DNA is TGTGCCACCAGCACAGTGTGGGGGCTCAATCAGCCCCAGCATTTT. Its protein is CATSTVWGLNQPQHF.

This clone has only a few counts. The CDR3 here is CASSRGQGAKEEAFF. DNA of the CDR3: TGTGCCAGCAGCAGAGGACAGGGAGCCAAGGAAGAAGCTTTCTTT. The chain combines TRBV6-8 with TRBJ1-1, with 8 bases fitting TRBD1. This CDR3 spans 15 amino acids. The germline V gene has CDR1 MNHGY and CDR2 SAAAGT. V shed 6 bases and J 8 bases; nucleotides not matched to a gene: 14.

The chain is built from TRBV6-4 and TRBJ1-2; no definite D call. The CDR3 extends over 11 amino acids. Trimming removed 3 bases at V and 5 bases at J, with 4 bases between. From germline, CDR1 is MRHNA and CDR2 SNTAGT. The CDR3 loop is CASSEWYGYTF. CDR3 bases: TGTGCCAGCAGTGAATGGTATGGCTACACCTTC.

This clone was counted a single time. V and J are TRBV6-8 and TRBJ1-1, with 7 nucleotides matching TRBD1. Germline V gene sequence: CDR1 MNHGY, CDR2 SAAAGT. After removal of 10 bases from V and 0 bases from J, the junction contained 11 bases not matched to a gene. This CDR3 region has 15 residues. The CDR3 region has the DNA TGTGCCATCAGCTCAACAGGGGAGGTGAACACTGAAGCTTTCTTT. It specifies CAISSTGEVNTEAFF.

The rearrangement uses TRBV5-1 and TRBJ2-3; 11 bases match TRBD2. Germline V gene lookup returns CDR1 SGHRS and CDR2 YFSETQ. V trimming: 4 bases; J trimming: 5 bases; junction bases outside the gene matches: 6. This CDR3 is 15 amino acids long. DNA for the CDR3: TGCGCCAGCAGCCTAGCGGGAGGTATGGGAGATACGCAGTATTTT. Protein product: CASSLAGGMGDTQYF.

The genes are TRBV28 and TRBJ2-3; the D gene is possibly TRBD2 (6 bases). The CDR3 is 16 residues long. Germline assignment: CDR1 MDHEN and CDR2 SYDVKM. Trimming stripped 2 bases from V and 0 bases from J, with 12 bases between. CDR3 in amino acids: CASSLHPAGSTDTQYF. CDR3 coding DNA: TGTGCCAGCAGTTTACATCCAGCGGGTAGCACAGATACGCAGTATTTT.

The rearrangement joins TRBV18 to TRBJ2-7; no definite D call. Germline-derived CDR1 and CDR2 are KGHSH and LQKENI. The CDR3 length is 14 residues. The ends were cut back, 3 bases at V and 4 bases at J, with 13 bases in the middle. DNA for the CDR3: TGTGCCAGCTCACCCGTAGCTCCGAAATACGAGCAGTACTTC. Protein: CASSPVAPKYEQYF.

The V gene is TRBV19, the J gene TRBJ2-5; weak D call: TRBD2 (6 bases). Germline CDR1 is LNHDA and CDR2 is SQIVND (reference sequence). V was trimmed by 5 bases and J by 5 bases, leaving 15 bases between them. This CDR3 has 14 residues. CDR3 sequence reads: CASSPLARTETQYF. The CDR3 bases are TGTGCCAGTAGTCCACTAGCACGGACGGAGACCCAGTACTTC.